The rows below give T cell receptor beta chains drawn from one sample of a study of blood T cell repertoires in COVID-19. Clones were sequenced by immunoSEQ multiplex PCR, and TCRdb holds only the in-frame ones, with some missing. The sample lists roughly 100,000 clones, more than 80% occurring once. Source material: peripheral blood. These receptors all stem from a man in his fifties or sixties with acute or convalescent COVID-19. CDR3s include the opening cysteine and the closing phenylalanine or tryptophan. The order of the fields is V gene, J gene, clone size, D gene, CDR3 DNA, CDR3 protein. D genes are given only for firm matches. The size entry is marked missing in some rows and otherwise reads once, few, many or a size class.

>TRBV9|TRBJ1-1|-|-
TGTGCCAGCCATCGTGGGCCAGGCGATTTTAACACTGAAGCTTTCTTT
CASHRGPGDFNTEAFF
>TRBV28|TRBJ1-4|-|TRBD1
TGTGCCAGCAGTTTAGGGACAGGGGGTGACCTTAATGAAAAACTGTTTTTT
CASSLGTGGDLNEKLFF
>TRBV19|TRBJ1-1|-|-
TGTGCCAGTAGTCCTCAGGCGAACACTGAAGCTTTCTTT
CASSPQANTEAFF
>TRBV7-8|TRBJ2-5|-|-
TGTGCCAGCAGCTTAGTCTGGCGGAGGGGGGGAGAGACCCAGTACTTC
CASSLVWRRGGETQYF
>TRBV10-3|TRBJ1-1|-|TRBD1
TGTGCCATCTCCCCGGGACAGGGTCGCACTGAAGCTTTCTTT
CAISPGQGRTEAFF
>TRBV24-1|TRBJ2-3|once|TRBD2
TGTGCCACCAGTGATAACGGGAGGGATACGCAGTATTTT
CATSDNGRDTQYF
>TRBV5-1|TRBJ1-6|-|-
TGCGCCAGCAGCTTAAACTCTTCACCCCTCCACTTT
CASSLNSSPLHF
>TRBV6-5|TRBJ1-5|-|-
TGTGCCAGCAGCCCCAGCGGGCAGATAAATCAGCCCCAGCATTTT
CASSPSGQINQPQHF
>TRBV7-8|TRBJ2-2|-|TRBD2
TGTGCCAGCAGCCCTAGCGGGGCGAACACCGGGGAGCTGTTTTTT
CASSPSGANTGELFF
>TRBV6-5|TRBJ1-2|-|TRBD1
TGTGCCAGCAGTTACGACGGACAGGGGGCAGGTGGCTACACCTTC
CASSYDGQGAGGYTF
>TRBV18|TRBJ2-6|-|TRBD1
TGTGCCAGCTCACCCCCCGGACAGGGACCCCTCTCTGGGGCCAACGTCCTGACTTTC
CASSPPGQGPLSGANVLTF
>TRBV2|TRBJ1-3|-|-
TGTGCCAGCAGTGCCAGCAGGGGATCATTTGGAAACACCATATATTTT
CASSASRGSFGNTIYF
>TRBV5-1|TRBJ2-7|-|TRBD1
TGCGCCAGCAGCCCGAGACAGGGACGGGTGTCCGAGCAGTACTTC
CASSPRQGRVSEQYF
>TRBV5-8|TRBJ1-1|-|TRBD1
TGTGCCAGCAGCTACACCCGACCGGGACAGGCTCTAGCTTTCTTT
CASSYTRPGQALAFF
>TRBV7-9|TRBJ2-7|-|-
TGTGCCAGCAGCTTGCCCCACGGGTACGAGCAGTACTTC
CASSLPHGYEQYF